This entry describes one T cell receptor (beta chain). This entry belongs to a study of a mutant IDH1 vaccine in newly diagnosed glioma. Sequenced by immunoSEQ multiplex PCR; TCRdb stores in-frame clones only, minus some. The repertoire consists of 55,000 to 70,000 clones, with 86% occurring once and the leading ten covering 2.9%. Stated time point: baseline, week 1 (first vaccination visit). As to treatment: pre-vaccination baseline after standard-of-care therapy. V lost 0 bases and J lost 7; bases outside the gene matches: 6. CDR1 is SGHDT, CDR2 YYEEEE, per germline. The CDR3 contains 15 residues. The rearrangement links TRBV5-6 to TRBJ1-4; 7 bases agree with TRBD1. Source: PBMCs, taken from a glioma patient treated with radiotherapy, temozolomide or both. The receptor was derived from a man in his thirties or forties with glioma. The CDR3 loop is CASSLGPRGVEKLFF. The CDR3 DNA reads TGTGCCAGCAGCTTGGGACCCAGGGGGGTTGAAAAACTGTTTTTT.